What follows are 30 T cell receptor beta chains derived from one specimen sequenced in a study of cytomegalovirus exposure and HLA in healthy donors. It was with 60 Vbeta and 13 Jbeta primers that the PCR ran. Clones were read by immunoSEQ multiplex PCR, and TCRdb kept only the in-frame ones, dropping some. This sample has fewer than 100,000 clones; around 68% occur once, and the top ten carry 1.2%. The specimen sequenced was PBMCs. The receptors shown here come from a female donor in good health and CMV-seronegative.

This chain links TRBV10-1 with TRBJ1-1; unclear D gene. The V gene lost 6 bases and the J gene lost 4 bases, with 12 bases spanning the gap. Looked up from germline, CDR1 is WNHNN and CDR2 is SYGVQD (reference sequence). CDR3 length equals 13 residues. The CDR3 DNA reads as TGCGCCAGCAGCCCTCTGAGAGGCACTGAAGCTTTCTTT. It is translated as CASSPLRGTEAFF.

The chain has TRBV7-2 and TRBJ2-7; TRBD2 agrees at 10 bases. Trimming at V came to 1 base and at J to 1 base, leaving 4 bases not matched to a gene. The CDR3 has 16 residues. Looked up from germline, CDR1 is SGHTA and CDR2 is FQGNSA. This CDR3 is CASSLELAGLSYEQYF. CDR3 coding DNA: TGTGCCAGCAGCTTAGAACTAGCGGGGCTGTCCTACGAGCAGTACTTC.

The chain links TRBV6-1 to TRBJ2-3; 8 positions match TRBD1. V dropped 1 base and J dropped 0; count of bases not matched to a gene: 0. There are 15 residues in the CDR3. Germline V gives CDR1 MNHNS, CDR2 SASEGT. CDR3 coding DNA: TGTGCCAGCAGTGAAGACAGGGGGAGCACAGATACGCAGTATTTT. This encodes CASSEDRGSTDTQYF.

CDR3 sequence: CASSEEPSGSDTQYF. Written as DNA, the CDR3 is TGTGCCAGCAGTGAAGAACCTAGCGGGAGTGATACGCAGTATTTT. The chain couples TRBV6-1 to TRBJ2-3, with 10 bases aligning to TRBD2. CDR3 length equals 15 residues. V gave up 1 base and J gave up 6 bases; unmatched junction bases: 4. Germline CDR1 is MNHNS and CDR2 is SASEGT.

J is TRBJ2-2 and V is TRBV14; a weak D match, TRBD1 (6 bases). Trimming cost V 1 base and J 1 base, with 16 bases left between them. Germline V gene data show CDR1 as SGHDN and CDR2 as FVKESK. This CDR3 has 18 residues. The CDR3 DNA follows: TGTGCCAGCAGCCAAGGATGGGGGCAGTTTAAGAACACCGGGGAGCTGTTTTTT. Protein product: CASSQGWGQFKNTGELFF.

This clone has just a few counts. The chain links TRBV11-2 to TRBJ2-7; TRBD1 aligns across 7 bases. Trimming removed 9 bases from V and 2 bases from J; junction bases left unmatched: 13. CDR1 SGHAT and CDR2 FQNNGV come from the germline V gene. The CDR3 spans 15 residues. CDR3 sequence (DNA): TGTGCCAGTTCGACAGGGCGCACCCAAACCTACGAGCAGTACTTC. Protein product: CASSTGRTQTYEQYF. The complete variable domain, with remaining parts taken from reference TRBV11-2 and TRBJ2-7, reads EAGVAQSPRYKIIEKRQSVAFWCNPISGHATLYWYQQILGQGPKLLIQFQNNGVVDDSQLPKDRFSAERLKGVDSTLKIQPAKLEDSAVYLCASSTGRTQTYEQYFGPGTRLTVT.

A few counts support this clone. The chain employs TRBV2 and TRBJ1-5; tentative D call: TRBD1 (6 bases). The V end lost 6 bases, the J end lost 3 bases, and 12 bases lay between the germline ends. CDR1 and CDR2 from the germline V gene are SNHLY and FYNNEI. This CDR3 is built from 14 residues. The CDR3 region is CASSRTGNNQPQHF. CDR3 nucleotide sequence: TGTGCCAGCAGCCGAACAGGGAACAATCAGCCCCAGCATTTT.

The V gene is TRBV25-1, the J gene TRBJ2-7, with a weak D call TRBD2 (5 bases). V gave up 3 bases and J gave up 2 bases, with 14 bases separating them. The CDR3 length is 15 residues. The germline V gene has CDR1 MGHDK and CDR2 SYGVNS. CDR3 protein: CASSDSGLQAYEQYF. DNA for the CDR3: TGTGCCAGCAGTGATAGTGGACTCCAAGCCTACGAGCAGTACTTC.

The sample holds one count of this clone. The chain joins TRBV4-1 to TRBJ1-2; tentative D call: TRBD1 (6 bases). The V end was cut by 1 base, the J end by 4 bases, with 13 bases between. CDR1 MGHRA and CDR2 YSYEKL come from the germline V gene. The CDR3 is made up of 15 amino acids. The CDR3 loop reads CASSQVGGRIYGYTF. For the CDR3, the DNA is TGCGCCAGCAGCCAAGTGGGGGGGCGTATCTATGGCTACACCTTC.

CDR3 loop: CASHRASSYNEQFF. The CDR3 nucleotides read TGTGCCAGCCACAGGGCCAGCTCCTACAATGAGCAGTTCTTC. V is TRBV2 and J is TRBJ2-1; D perhaps matches TRBD1 (6 bases). The germline V gene has CDR1 SNHLY and CDR2 FYNNEI. Trimming removed 8 bases from V and 0 bases from J, with 11 bases in between. This CDR3 contains 14 residues.

This clone was counted once. The genes are TRBV19 and TRBJ1-2; TRBD1 matches at 7 bases. The CDR3 spans 13 residues. The V gene end was trimmed by 8 bases and the J gene end by 5 bases; junction bases not matched to a gene: 8. Germline V gives CDR1 LNHDA, CDR2 SQIVND (reference sequence). The CDR3 DNA reads TGTGCCAGTTTCCCGGGACAGCAGTATGGCTACACCTTC. This sequence encodes CASFPGQQYGYTF.

CDR3 in amino acids: CASSVGTSGRQETQYF. The CDR3 DNA follows: TGTGCCAGCAGCGTAGGAACTAGCGGGAGGCAAGAGACCCAGTACTTC. This chain connects TRBV9 to TRBJ2-5; 12 bases are a match to TRBD2. The CDR3 sequence is 16 residues long. The V segment lost 0 bases and the J segment 2 bases; nucleotides outside the gene matches: 2. Looked up from germline, CDR1 is SGDLS and CDR2 is YYNGEE.

This clone was seen many times. The chain's CDR3 is CASSGRTSGDTDTQYF. CDR3 nucleotide sequence: TGTGCCAGCAGCGGCCGGACTAGCGGGGACACAGATACGCAGTATTTT. The chain is built from TRBV11-2 and TRBJ2-3; TRBD2 aligns across 12 bases. The germline V gene encodes CDR1 SGHAT and CDR2 FQNNGV. This CDR3 region has 16 residues. The V segment lost 5 bases and the J segment 2 bases; nucleotides outside the gene matches: 5.

The count of this clone is one. The J gene is TRBJ2-7, the V gene TRBV5-1, with D tentatively TRBD1 (6 bases). The CDR3 covers 14 residues. Trimming took 4 bases from V and 0 from J, leaving 11 bases between them. CDR1 SGHRS and CDR2 YFSETQ come from the germline V gene. Here the CDR3 reads CASSPGGHSYEQYF. The CDR3 region has the DNA TGCGCCAGCAGCCCTGGGGGACACTCCTACGAGCAGTACTTC. Based on the CDR3 plus reference TRBV5-1 and TRBJ2-7, the full variable domain is KAGVTQTPRYLIKTRGQQVTLSCSPISGHRSVSWYQQTPGQGLQFLFEYFSETQRNKGNFPGRFSGRQFSNSRSEMNVSTLELGDSALYLCASSPGGHSYEQYFGPGTRLTVT.

The gene calls are TRBV2 and TRBJ2-7; TRBD2 might be the D (6 bases). The CDR3 loop spans 12 amino acids. Per germline, CDR1 SNHLY and CDR2 FYNNEI. The ends were cut back, 11 bases at V and 5 bases at J, with 16 bases in the middle. The CDR3 protein is CAGGVRGDEQYF. In DNA, the CDR3 is TGTGCCGGCGGGGTGCGGGGAGACGAGCAGTACTTC.

The chain couples TRBV7-2 to TRBJ1-2, with D possibly being TRBD1 (6 bases). CDR1 and CDR2 (germline): SGHTA, FQGNSA. Between the trimmed V and J ends, which lost 5 bases and 4 bases, there was a span of 17 bases. This CDR3 has 15 residues. The CDR3 region has the DNA TGTGCCAGCAGCCCCCAGGGGAACCAGGGCTATGGCTACACCTTC. This sequence encodes CASSPQGNQGYGYTF.

CDR3 in DNA: TGTGCCAGCAGTGAGCCGGGAGCCGGGAGCAATGAGCAGTTCTTC. Encoded protein: CASSEPGAGSNEQFF. The genes are TRBV6-1 and TRBJ2-1, with D tentatively TRBD2 (6 bases). The CDR3 is 15 residues long. The germline V gene has CDR1 MNHNS and CDR2 SASEGT. The V end was cut by 3 bases, the J end by 6 bases, with 15 bases between.

The rearrangement uses TRBV4-1 and TRBJ2-7; 7 positions agree with TRBD2. This CDR3 contains 16 residues. V lost 0 bases and J lost 3; bases outside the gene matches: 8. CDR1 is MGHRA and CDR2 is YSYEKL in the germline V gene. CDR3 region: CASSQDQRGAGYEQYF. CDR3 sequence (DNA): TGCGCCAGCAGCCAAGATCAGCGGGGCGCAGGCTACGAGCAGTACTTC.

The chain uses TRBV19 and TRBJ1-5, with D possibly being TRBD1 (5 bases). V lost 3 bases to trimming and J lost 9 bases, with 15 bases between them. CDR1 is LNHDA, CDR2 SQIVND, per germline (reference sequence). The CDR3 totals 14 residues. For the CDR3, the DNA is TGTGCCAGTAGTATTGAGGACAATAACTGGCCCCAGCATTTT. It translates to CASSIEDNNWPQHF.

This clone was found once. The J gene is TRBJ1-2, the V gene TRBV5-5, with D possibly matching TRBD1 (5 bases). The CDR3 is 15 residues long. The V gene lost 2 bases and the J gene lost 3 bases, with 14 bases spanning the gap. Looked up from germline, CDR1 is SGHKS and CDR2 is YYEKEE (reference sequence). CDR3 sequence (DNA): TGTGCCAGCAGCTTTGACCGGGACTCCTACTATGGCTACACCTTC. This codes for CASSFDRDSYYGYTF.

This clone turned up a few times. The chain combines TRBV10-2 with TRBJ2-1, with TRBD2 identical over 11 bases. CDR1 is WSHSY and CDR2 is SAAADI in the germline V gene. The CDR3 length is 12 residues. The V gene end was trimmed by 4 bases and the J gene end by 12 bases; junction bases not matched to a gene: 2. The CDR3: CASSGLAGRQFF. DNA for the CDR3: TGCGCCAGCAGTGGACTAGCGGGGAGGCAGTTCTTC.

The gene calls are TRBV6-1 and TRBJ1-1; 11 bases match TRBD1. The ends lost 0 bases at V and 3 bases at J; junction bases unmatched: 21. This CDR3 region has 22 residues. Looked up from germline, CDR1 is MNHNS and CDR2 is SASEGT. CDR3 in DNA: TGTGCCAGCAGTGAAGCGCTAAAGTGGGTCGGGACAGGGGGGTTCTTGGACACTGAAGCTTTCTTT. Protein: CASSEALKWVGTGGFLDTEAFF.

The chain couples TRBV7-6 to TRBJ1-4; the D gene is possibly TRBD1 (5 bases). The CDR3 spans 15 residues. The germline V gene has CDR1 SGHVS and CDR2 FNYEAQ. V lost 1 base and J 8 bases, leaving 14 bases between the germline ends. CDR3 amino acids: CASSLVGGTGEKLFF. Here the CDR3 DNA reads TGTGCCAGCAGCTTAGTTGGAGGGACCGGGGAAAAACTGTTTTTT.

The V gene is TRBV5-6, the J gene TRBJ2-1, with 9 nucleotides matching TRBD2. Trimming cost V 5 bases and J 7 bases; bases outside gene matches: 13. CDR1 and CDR2 (germline): SGHDT, YYEEEE. This CDR3 has 16 amino acids. DNA for the CDR3: TGTGCCAGCAGTCCTCCGGCGGGAGGGCCGGGGAATGAGCAGTTCTTC. Translated: CASSPPAGGPGNEQFF.

The J gene is TRBJ2-3, the V gene TRBV2; 8 bases line up with TRBD1. The CDR3 extends over 17 amino acids. V lost 7 bases to trimming and J lost 0 bases; unmatched junction nucleotides: 12. Per the germline V gene, CDR1 is SNHLY and CDR2 is FYNNEI. CDR3 amino acids: CASMREQGGFSTDTQYF. The CDR3 DNA sequence: TGTGCCAGCATGAGGGAACAGGGGGGATTTAGCACAGATACGCAGTATTTT.

This clone was seen more than once but under ten times. The chain joins TRBV9 to TRBJ2-1, with D hard to call. The germline gives CDR1 SGDLS, CDR2 YYNGEE. Trimming removed 0 bases from V and 6 bases from J, with 7 bases in between. This CDR3 is built from 13 residues. The CDR3 DNA reads TGTGCCAGCAGCGTAGATCGGTCCAATGAGCAGTTCTTC. Residues: CASSVDRSNEQFF.

The chain joins TRBV25-1 to TRBJ2-3, with TRBD2 as a possible D gene (5 bases). The CDR3 loop spans 13 amino acids. The germline V gene encodes CDR1 MGHDK and CDR2 SYGVNS. V was shortened by 4 bases and J by 2 bases, with 7 bases between the two germline ends. DNA of the CDR3: TGTGCCAGCAGTGGGACTTACACAGATACGCAGTATTTT. Translating it yields CASSGTYTDTQYF.

This chain joins TRBV21-1 and TRBJ2-2; no DNA check was done on the table's D call, TRBD1. TRBV21-1 is a recognized pseudogene. This CDR3 is built from 18 residues. The CDR3 loop is CASSKEGTGTRNTGELFF. The CDR3 region has the DNA TGTGCCAGCAGCAAAGAGGGGACCGGGACACGAAACACCGGGGAGCTGTTTTTT.

V usage is TRBV2 and J usage is TRBJ2-2; D is possibly TRBD1 (5 bases). With 3 bases removed from V and 5 bases from J, the gap between germline ends came to 10 bases. The germline V gene has CDR1 SNHLY and CDR2 FYNNEI. The CDR3 loop spans 14 amino acids. In nucleotides, the CDR3 is TGTGCCAGCAGTGAGAGACAGATAACCGGGGAGCTGTTTTTT. It specifies CASSERQITGELFF. Complete variable domain (other parts from reference TRBV2 and TRBJ2-2): EPEVTQTPSHQVTQMGQEVILRCVPISNHLYFYWYRQILGQKVEFLVSFYNNEISEKSEIFDDQFSVERPDGSNFTLKIRSTKLEDSAMYFCASSERQITGELFFGEGSRLTVL.

This clone counts as medium-sized (0.01 to 0.1%). The J gene is TRBJ1-1, the V gene TRBV6-6; D gene ambiguous. Germline lookup yields CDR1 MNHNY and CDR2 SVGAGI (reference sequence). This CDR3 has 11 residues. Trimming took off 8 bases at V and 5 bases at J, with 9 bases between the two ends. In DNA form, the CDR3 reads TGTGCCAGCGCGAGAATGACTGAAGCTTTCTTT. It specifies CASARMTEAFF.